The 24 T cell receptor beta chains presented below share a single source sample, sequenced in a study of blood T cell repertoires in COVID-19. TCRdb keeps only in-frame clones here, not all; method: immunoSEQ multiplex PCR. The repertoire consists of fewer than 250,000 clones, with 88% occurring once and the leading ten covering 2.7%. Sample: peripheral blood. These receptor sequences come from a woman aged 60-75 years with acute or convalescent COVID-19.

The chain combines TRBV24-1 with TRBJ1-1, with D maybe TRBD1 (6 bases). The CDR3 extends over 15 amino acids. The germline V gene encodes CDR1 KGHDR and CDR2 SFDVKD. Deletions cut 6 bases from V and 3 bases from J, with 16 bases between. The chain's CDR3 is CATSFWGLRDTEAFF. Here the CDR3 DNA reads TGTGCCACCAGTTTCTGGGGGCTTAGGGACACTGAAGCTTTCTTT.

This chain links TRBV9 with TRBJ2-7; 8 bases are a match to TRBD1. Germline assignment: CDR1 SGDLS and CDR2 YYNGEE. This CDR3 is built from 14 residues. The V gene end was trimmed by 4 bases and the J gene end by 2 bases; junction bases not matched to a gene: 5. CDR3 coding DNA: TGTGCCAGCAGCTCAAGGACAGGGACCTACGAGCAGTACTTC. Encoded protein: CASSSRTGTYEQYF.

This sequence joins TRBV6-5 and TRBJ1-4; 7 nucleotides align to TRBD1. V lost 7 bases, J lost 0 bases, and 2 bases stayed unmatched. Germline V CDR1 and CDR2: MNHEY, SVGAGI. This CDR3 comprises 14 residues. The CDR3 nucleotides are TGTGCCAGCAATACAGGGGCAACTAATGAAAAACTGTTTTTT. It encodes CASNTGATNEKLFF.

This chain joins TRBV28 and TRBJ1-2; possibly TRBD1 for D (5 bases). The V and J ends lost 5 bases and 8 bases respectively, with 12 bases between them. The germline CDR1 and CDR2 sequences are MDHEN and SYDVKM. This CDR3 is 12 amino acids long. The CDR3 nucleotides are TGTGCCAGCAGTCCCAGGGTCCGCGGCTACACCTTC. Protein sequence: CASSPRVRGYTF.

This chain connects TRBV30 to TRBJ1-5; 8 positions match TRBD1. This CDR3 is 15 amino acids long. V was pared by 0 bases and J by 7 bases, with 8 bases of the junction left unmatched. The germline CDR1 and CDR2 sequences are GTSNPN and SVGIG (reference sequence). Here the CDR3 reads CAWSVETGVVQPQHF. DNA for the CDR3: TGTGCCTGGAGTGTAGAGACAGGGGTGGTGCAGCCCCAGCATTTT.

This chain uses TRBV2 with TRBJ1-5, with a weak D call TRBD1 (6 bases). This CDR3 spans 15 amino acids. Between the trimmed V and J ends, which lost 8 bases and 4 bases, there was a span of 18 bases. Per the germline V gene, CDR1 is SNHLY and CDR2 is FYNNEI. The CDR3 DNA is TGTGCCAGCGGCGGCGAGAGGACAGTTAATCAGCCCCAGCATTTT. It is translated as CASGGERTVNQPQHF. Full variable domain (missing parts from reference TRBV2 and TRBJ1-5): EPEVTQTPSHQVTQMGQEVILRCVPISNHLYFYWYRQILGQKVEFLVSFYNNEISEKSEIFDDQFSVERPDGSNFTLKIRSTKLEDSAMYFCASGGERTVNQPQHFGDGTRLSIL.

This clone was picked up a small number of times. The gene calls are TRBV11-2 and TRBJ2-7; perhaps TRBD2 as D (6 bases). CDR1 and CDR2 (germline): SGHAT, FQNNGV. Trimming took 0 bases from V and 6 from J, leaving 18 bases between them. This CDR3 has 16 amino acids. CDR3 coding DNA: TGTGCCAGCAGCTTAGATCCTGGCTACCCGCGGGGCGAGCAGTACTTC. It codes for CASSLDPGYPRGEQYF.

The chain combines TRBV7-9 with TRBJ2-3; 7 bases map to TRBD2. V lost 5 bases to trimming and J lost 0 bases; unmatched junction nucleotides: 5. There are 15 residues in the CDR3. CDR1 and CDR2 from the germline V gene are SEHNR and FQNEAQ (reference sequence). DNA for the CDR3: TGTGCCAGCAGCCTCGGGGGGACTAGCACAGATACGCAGTATTTT. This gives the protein CASSLGGTSTDTQYF.

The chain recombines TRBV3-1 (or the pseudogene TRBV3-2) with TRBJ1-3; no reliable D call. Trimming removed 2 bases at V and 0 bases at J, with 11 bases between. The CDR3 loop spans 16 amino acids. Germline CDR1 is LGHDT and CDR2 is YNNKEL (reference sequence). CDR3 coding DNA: TGTGCCAGCAGCCAACTACAGTTACTCTCTGGAAACACCATATATTTT. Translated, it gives CASSQLQLLSGNTIYF.

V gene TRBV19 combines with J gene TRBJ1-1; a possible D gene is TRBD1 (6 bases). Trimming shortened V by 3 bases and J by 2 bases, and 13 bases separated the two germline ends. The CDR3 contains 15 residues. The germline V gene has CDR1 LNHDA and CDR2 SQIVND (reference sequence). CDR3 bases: TGTGCCAGTAGTATTGTTTGGGACACCAACACTGAAGCTTTCTTT. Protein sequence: CASSIVWDTNTEAFF.

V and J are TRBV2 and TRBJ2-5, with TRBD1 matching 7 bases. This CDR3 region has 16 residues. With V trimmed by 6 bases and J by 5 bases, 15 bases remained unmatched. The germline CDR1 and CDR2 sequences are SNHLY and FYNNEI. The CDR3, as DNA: TGTGCCAGCAGGGCACAACCGACAGGGTGGGGGGAGACCCAGTACTTC. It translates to CASRAQPTGWGETQYF.

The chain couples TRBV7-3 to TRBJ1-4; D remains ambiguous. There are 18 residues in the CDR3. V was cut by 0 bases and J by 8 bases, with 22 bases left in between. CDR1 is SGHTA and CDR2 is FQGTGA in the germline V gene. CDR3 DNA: TGTGCCAGCAGCTTAACGTTGAATAGAAGGAGGTCCATGGAAAAACTGTTTTTT. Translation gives CASSLTLNRRRSMEKLFF.

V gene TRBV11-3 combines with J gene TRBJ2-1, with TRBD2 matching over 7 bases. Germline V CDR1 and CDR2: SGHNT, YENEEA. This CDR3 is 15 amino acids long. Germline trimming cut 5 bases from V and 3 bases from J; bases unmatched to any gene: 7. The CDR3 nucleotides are TGTGCCAGCAGCCAACGGGGGGTTAGCTACAATGAGCAGTTCTTC. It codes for CASSQRGVSYNEQFF. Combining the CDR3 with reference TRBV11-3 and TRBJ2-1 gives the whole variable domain EAGVVQSPRYKIIEKKQPVAFWCNPISGHNTLYWYLQNLGQGPELLIRYENEEAVDDSQLPKDRFSAERLKGVDSTLKIQPAELGDSAVYLCASSQRGVSYNEQFFGPGTRLTVL.

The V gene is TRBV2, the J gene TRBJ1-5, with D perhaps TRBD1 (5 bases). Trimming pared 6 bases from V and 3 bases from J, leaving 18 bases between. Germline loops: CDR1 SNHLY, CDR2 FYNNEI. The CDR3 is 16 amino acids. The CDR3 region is CASSRRGPQLNQPQHF. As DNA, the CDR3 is TGTGCCAGCAGCCGGAGGGGACCACAGCTCAATCAGCCCCAGCATTTT. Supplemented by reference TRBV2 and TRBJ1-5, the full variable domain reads EPEVTQTPSHQVTQMGQEVILRCVPISNHLYFYWYRQILGQKVEFLVSFYNNEISEKSEIFDDQFSVERPDGSNFTLKIRSTKLEDSAMYFCASSRRGPQLNQPQHFGDGTRLSIL.

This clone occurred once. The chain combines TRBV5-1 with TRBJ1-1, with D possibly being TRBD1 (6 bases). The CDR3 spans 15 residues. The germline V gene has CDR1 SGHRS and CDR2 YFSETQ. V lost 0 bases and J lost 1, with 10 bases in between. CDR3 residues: CASSLAPGQNTEAFF. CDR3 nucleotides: TGCGCCAGCAGCTTGGCCCCGGGACAGAACACTGAAGCTTTCTTT.

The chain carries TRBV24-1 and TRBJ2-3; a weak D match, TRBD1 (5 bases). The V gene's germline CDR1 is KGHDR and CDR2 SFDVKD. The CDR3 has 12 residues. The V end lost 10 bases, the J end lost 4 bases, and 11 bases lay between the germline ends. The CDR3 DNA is TGTGCCACATCGGACATTGCAGATACGCAGTATTTT. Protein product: CATSDIADTQYF.

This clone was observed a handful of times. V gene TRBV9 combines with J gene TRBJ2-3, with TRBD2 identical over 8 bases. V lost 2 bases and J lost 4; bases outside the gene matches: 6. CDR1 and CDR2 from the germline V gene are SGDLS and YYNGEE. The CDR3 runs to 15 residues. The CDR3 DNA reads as TGTGCCAGCAGCGTCTCGCGGGAGGTGGCAGATACGCAGTATTTT. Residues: CASSVSREVADTQYF.

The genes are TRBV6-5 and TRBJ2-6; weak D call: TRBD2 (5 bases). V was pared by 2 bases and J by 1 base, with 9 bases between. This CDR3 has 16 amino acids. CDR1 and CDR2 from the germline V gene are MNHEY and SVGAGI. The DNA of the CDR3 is TGTGCCAGCAGTTACAAAGCGGATTCTGGGGCCAACGTCCTGACTTTC. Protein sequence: CASSYKADSGANVLTF.

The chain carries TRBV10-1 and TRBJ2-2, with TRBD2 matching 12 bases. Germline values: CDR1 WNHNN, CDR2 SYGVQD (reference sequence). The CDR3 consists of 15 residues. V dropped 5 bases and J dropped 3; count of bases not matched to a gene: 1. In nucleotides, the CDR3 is TGCGCCAGCAGTAGACTAGCGGGAGACACCGGGGAGCTGTTTTTT. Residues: CASSRLAGDTGELFF.

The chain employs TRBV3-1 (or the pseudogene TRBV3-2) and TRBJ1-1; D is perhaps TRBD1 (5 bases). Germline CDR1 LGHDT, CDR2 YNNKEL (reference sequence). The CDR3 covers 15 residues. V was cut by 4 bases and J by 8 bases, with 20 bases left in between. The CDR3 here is CASSLRTSGAQEAFF. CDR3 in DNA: TGTGCCAGCAGCCTTAGGACGAGCGGGGCCCAAGAAGCTTTCTTT.

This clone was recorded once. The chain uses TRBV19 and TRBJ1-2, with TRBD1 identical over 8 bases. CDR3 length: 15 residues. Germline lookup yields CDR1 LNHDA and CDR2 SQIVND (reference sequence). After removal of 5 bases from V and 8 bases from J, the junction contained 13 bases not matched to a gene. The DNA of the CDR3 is TGTGCCAGTAGTGAACGGACAGGGTTTTTTGAGGGCTACACCTTC. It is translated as CASSERTGFFEGYTF.

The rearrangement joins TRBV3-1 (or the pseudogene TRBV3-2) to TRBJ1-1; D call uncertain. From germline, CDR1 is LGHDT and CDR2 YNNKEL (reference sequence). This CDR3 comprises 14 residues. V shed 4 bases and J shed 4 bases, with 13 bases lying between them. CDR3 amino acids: CASSLSERATEAFF. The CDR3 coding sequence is TGTGCCAGCAGCCTTAGTGAGCGGGCCACTGAAGCTTTCTTT.

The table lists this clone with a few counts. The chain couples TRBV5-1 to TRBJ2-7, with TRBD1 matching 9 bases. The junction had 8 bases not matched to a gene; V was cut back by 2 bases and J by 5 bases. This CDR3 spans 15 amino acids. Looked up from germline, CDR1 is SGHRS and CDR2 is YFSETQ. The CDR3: CASSFRGTGLDEQYF. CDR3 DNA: TGCGCCAGCAGCTTTAGAGGGACAGGGTTGGACGAGCAGTACTTC.

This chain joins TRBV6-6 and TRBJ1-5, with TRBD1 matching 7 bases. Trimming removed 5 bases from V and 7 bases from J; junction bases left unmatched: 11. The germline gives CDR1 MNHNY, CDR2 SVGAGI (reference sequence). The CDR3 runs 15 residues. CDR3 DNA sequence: TGTGCCAGCAGTACGCGTGGAGGGGGCAGCCAGCCCCAGCATTTT. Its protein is CASSTRGGGSQPQHF.